Below, one T cell receptor beta chain is given with its context. Its binding antigen is unknown. Base qualities were left out, and no much larger clone turns up one base away. This sample is part of a study of OX40 agonist ivuxolimab in advanced cancers. In the study overall: The costimulatory receptor OX40 (CD134) was targeted by ivuxolimab, a fully human IgG2 agonistic monoclonal antibody. Partial responses occurred in three dose-escalation patients: two with cutaneous melanoma and one with hepatocellular carcinoma. Intravenous ivuxolimab was administered to patients every 2 weeks at six dose levels: 0.01, 0.1, 0.3, 1.5, 3 and 10 mg/kg. Peripheral TCRbeta sequencing was intended to test whether TCR sequence diversity was altered and clonal T-cell expansion was caused by ivuxolimab. Patients were allowed to have had prior anti-PD-1, anti-PD-L1 or anti-CTLA-4 therapy, and more than 30% of the dose-escalation patients had previously received checkpoint inhibitors. In the dose-escalation cohort, 82.7% of patients were male, and the mean age was approximately 60 years, with a range of 23 to 79. Of the 52 patients in dose escalation, about 20 had hepatocellular carcinoma, around 15 had melanoma, 9 had renal cell carcinoma and 9 had head and neck cancer. The monotherapy dose-escalation portion (N of about 50 patients) of the phase I ivuxolimab trial is reported in the paper.

The trial excluded patients who had a history of autoimmune disease or were on systemic immunosuppression. Peripheral blood for TCR sequencing was collected from all dose cohorts at baseline, on cycle 4 day 1, and on cycle 7 day 1. Samples were obtained from an open-label, multicenter, first-in-human phase I dose-escalation trial of ivuxolimab. Adults with locally advanced or metastatic melanoma, renal cell, hepatocellular, or head and neck squamous cell carcinoma were enrolled in the trial. Before TCR sequencing, CD4+ T cells and CD8+ T cells were sorted from peripheral blood as separate populations. To sequence the TCRbeta CDR3 region, genomic DNA was isolated from the sorted cells. TCRbeta CDR3 regions were sequenced using the immunoSEQ Assay. The table was pulled from immuneACCESS by TCRdb, which kept in-frame rearrangements only. Such tables lose some clones; where checked, under half of the loss comes from unresolved V genes, and the rest has no known cause. The sample yields some 100,000 clones; under 95% were counted once. The ten largest account for about 0.49% of the sample.

The V and J ends are trimmed by 0 bases and 2 bases, leaving 7 bases between them. As encoded in the germline V gene, CDR1 is SGHRS while CDR2 is YFSETQ. From its cysteine to its phenylalanine, the CDR3 spans 14 amino acids. Only CDR3 DNA is held: 42 bases, read in frame from base 1. Broader findings and caveats from the paper: Low levels of normalized T-cell clonal expansion were also seen in some nonresponding patients. In partial responders in the 0.1-3.0 mg/kg groups, normalized peripheral clonal expansion was found to be among the lowest, especially among CD8+ T cells. Which antigens the clonally expanded peripheral T cells were specific for was not determined. After ivuxolimab, expanded clones were on average more numerous among CD8+ T cells than among CD4+ T cells. At doses of 0.1 to 3.0 mg/kg, clonal expansion of both CD4+ and CD8+ T cells in blood was seen between baseline and week 6.

The clonotype originates from an adult with an advanced solid tumor such as melanoma, head and neck, liver or kidney cancer. Here the chain combines TRBV5-1 and TRBJ2-3; the D gene identity is not certain. Here the sequenced sample was CD4+ or CD8+ T cells sorted from blood, taken in a trial of the OX40 agonist ivuxolimab. The nucleotide sequence reads as follows: TGCGCCAGCAGCTTGGCCGTTACCACAGATACGCAGTATTTT. Translated, this gives CASSLAVTTDTQYF.